Listed below are T cell receptor beta chains from one sample, sequenced in a study of cytomegalovirus exposure and HLA in healthy donors. Here immunoSEQ multiplex PCR was the method, and the copy in TCRdb shows in-frame clones only, minus some. The sample data list approximately 70,000 clones. The sample was PBMCs. Source of these receptors: a woman between 35 and 50 years old in good health and CMV-seropositive. The CDR3 runs from the conserved cysteine through the conserved F or W. A D gene is named only where the DNA matches it firmly.

>TRBV11-2|TRBJ1-2|NA
CASSLDQGRYGHTF
TGTGCCAGCAGCTTAGATCAGGGTCGCTATGGCCACACCTTC
>TRBV5-6|TRBJ1-2|NA
CASSSGGLYGYTF
TGTGCCAGCAGCTCGGGGGGTCTCTATGGCTACACCTTC
>TRBV14|TRBJ2-7|TRBD2
CASSQDRRRERTYEQYF
TGTGCCAGCAGCCAAGATCGAAGGCGGGAGCGAACCTACGAGCAGTACTTC
>TRBV9|TRBJ2-3|TRBD2
CASSVPISGGATDTQYF
TGTGCCAGCAGCGTCCCCATTAGCGGGGGGGCCACAGATACGCAGTATTTT
>TRBV4-1|TRBJ2-1|NA
CASSQEGRTPNEQFF
TGCGCCAGCAGCCAAGAGGGCAGGACTCCCAATGAGCAGTTCTTC
>TRBV18|TRBJ1-5|NA
CASSLRQEQGQPQHF
TGTGCCAGCTCACTCCGACAGGAGCAGGGGCAGCCCCAGCATTTT
>TRBV4-3|TRBJ1-4|TRBD1
CASSPTDRPEKLFF
TGCGCCAGCAGCCCGACGGACAGGCCCGAAAAACTGTTTTTT
>TRBV13|TRBJ2-1|NA
CASSLGLSGHYNEQFF
TGTGCCAGCAGCTTAGGCCTTAGCGGACACTACAATGAGCAGTTCTTC
>TRBV28|TRBJ2-7|TRBD1
CASIGQGEYF
TGTGCCAGCATCGGACAGGGGGAGTACTTC
>TRBV5-4|TRBJ2-1|TRBD1
CASRQGLYNEQFF
TGTGCCAGCCGACAGGGGCTATACAATGAGCAGTTCTTC